The 5 T cell receptor beta chains given below trace back to one sample, sequenced in a study of naive and memory T cell subsets. Two oligonucleotides, mixed equimolar, formed the beta constant-region primer covering TRBC1 and TRBC2. The ligated cDNA underwent four PCR rounds using SP2 and nested alpha and beta constant-region primers. Using its own MiXCR run on the UMI-ligation and nested PCR reads, TCRdb lists one record per CDR3 protein. This table has under 25,000 distinct CDR3 sequences, over 7% appearing once. The sample taken for sequencing was central memory CD8+ T cells from blood. These receptors all come from a human donor in good health.

This clonotype was picked up a small number of times. The V and J genes are TRBV5-6 and TRBJ1-2; D is ambiguous. Per germline, CDR1 SGHDT and CDR2 YYEEEE. V was trimmed by 0 bases and J by 8 bases, leaving 8 bases between them. This CDR3 has 12 residues. CDR3: CASSLEGRGYTF. DNA for the CDR3: TGTGCCAGCAGCTTGGAAGGAAGAGGCTACACCTTC.

By share, this clonotype ranks as medium-sized. The chain carries TRBV12-3 or TRBV12-4 and TRBJ2-3; 13 bases map to TRBD2. The J segment lost 0 bases and the V segment lost 8 bases, leaving 23 bases of the junction unmatched. The CDR3 is 22 residues long. CDR3 nucleotide sequence: TGTGCCAGCTCCAACCTAGGAGGGACACTAGCGGGAGGGCCTTGGAGCACAGATACGCAGTATTTT. Translated, it gives CASSNLGGTLAGGPWSTDTQYF.

This clonotype was observed at least ten times. The genes are TRBV28 and TRBJ1-1, with TRBD1 identical over 8 bases. The CDR3 is 17 residues long. Germline lookup yields CDR1 MDHEN and CDR2 SYDVKM. With 4 bases clipped from V and 1 base from J, the junction kept 11 bases outside the gene matches. As DNA, the CDR3 is TGTGCCAGCAGTTCGGACAGGGAGGCCTGGAAGAACACTGAAGCTTTCTTT. The encoded protein is CASSSDREAWKNTEAFF.

The sample holds many counts of this clonotype. The chain couples TRBV20-1 to TRBJ1-2, with D possibly being TRBD1 (5 bases). Germline V gene lookup returns CDR1 DFQATT and CDR2 SNEGSKA (reference sequence). This CDR3 has 13 residues. Trimming removed 0 bases from V and 4 bases from J, with 9 bases in between. The CDR3 protein is CSARDYDSYGYTF. The CDR3 bases are TGCAGTGCTAGAGACTACGACAGCTATGGCTACACCTTC.

This clonotype was recorded at least ten times. DNA of the CDR3: TGCGCCAGCAGCGGGGGACAGGGCAATTCACCCCTCCACTTT. It specifies CASSGGQGNSPLHF. The chain has TRBV5-1 and TRBJ1-6; 9 nucleotides align to TRBD1. Trimming took 4 bases from V and 7 from J; bases not matched to a gene: 3. Germline V gives CDR1 SGHRS, CDR2 YFSETQ. The CDR3 length is 14 residues.